The 20 T cell receptor beta chains listed next were all sequenced from one sample in a study of shared clonotypes between healthy human individuals. The table came from immunoSEQ multiplex PCR; TCRdb's copy has only in-frame clones and leaves some out. The sample records about 2.4 million clones, over 85% being singletons. The sample taken for sequencing was naive CD4+ T cells from PBMCs. Specified subset: CD45RA+ positively selected. The source of these receptors is a man between 18 and 29 years old in good health. Some clones in this sample may be carry-over from other donors' samples.

This chain joins TRBV5-8 and TRBJ2-3; possibly TRBD2 for D (5 bases). The length of the CDR3 is 13 residues. The germline V and J ends were trimmed by 2 bases and 3 bases, with 7 bases remaining between them. The germline gives CDR1 SGHTS, CDR2 YDEGEE. CDR3 in amino acids: CASSFSGTDTQYF. The DNA of the CDR3 is TGTGCCAGCAGCTTTTCGGGAACAGATACGCAGTATTTT. Full variable domain (outside the CDR3, taken from reference TRBV5-8 and TRBJ2-3): EAGVTQSPTHLIKTRGQQATLRCSPISGHTSVYWYQQALGLGLQFLLWYDEGEERNRGNFPPRFSGRQFPNYSSELNVNALELEDSALYLCASSFSGTDTQYFGPGTRLTVL.

V gene TRBV2 combines with J gene TRBJ2-1; 11 bases are shared with TRBD2. Germline V CDR1 and CDR2: SNHLY, FYNNEI. The CDR3 is 15 amino acids. The trim removed 6 bases at V and 7 bases at J, leaving 8 bases unmatched. CDR3 region: CASRGGTSGKNEQFF. CDR3 sequence (DNA): TGTGCCAGCAGAGGCGGGACTAGCGGAAAAAATGAGCAGTTCTTC.

This clone was observed once. The chain links TRBV7-9 to TRBJ1-2; D is ambiguous. In germline, CDR1 is SEHNR, CDR2 FQNEAQ (reference sequence). Trimming shortened V by 0 bases and J by 4 bases, and 15 bases separated the two germline ends. The CDR3 consists of 16 residues. The CDR3 spells CASSLALERHLYGYTF. The CDR3 DNA reads TGTGCCAGCAGCTTAGCGCTTGAAAGGCACCTCTATGGCTACACCTTC.

The rearrangement links TRBV9 to TRBJ1-3; D not certain. CDR1 is SGDLS, CDR2 YYNGEE, per germline. The CDR3 spans 16 residues. V was clipped by 4 bases and J by 0 bases, with 14 bases between them. The CDR3: CASSPRQVISGNTIYF. CDR3 nucleotide sequence: TGTGCCAGCAGCCCCCGACAAGTAATCTCTGGAAACACCATATATTTT. Full variable domain (remainder filled in from reference TRBV9 and TRBJ1-3): DSGVTQTPKHLITATGQRVTLRCSPRSGDLSVYWYQQSLDQGLQFLIQYYNGEERAKGNILERFSAQQFPDLHSELNLSSLELGDSALYFCASSPRQVISGNTIYFGEGSWLTVV.

The chain couples TRBV18 to TRBJ2-1, with D unclear. The CDR3 sequence is 13 residues long. V lost 3 bases to trimming and J lost 7 bases, with 10 bases between them. Germline lookup yields CDR1 KGHSH and CDR2 LQKENI. CDR3 residues: CASSPTPENEQFF. CDR3 bases: TGTGCCAGCTCACCGACACCCGAGAATGAGCAGTTCTTC.

As for this clone: Other nucleotide sequences from this sample produce the same CDR3. The rearrangement uses TRBV7-2 and TRBJ2-3; the D is unclear. Between the trimmed V and J ends, which lost 5 bases and 0 bases, there was a span of 9 bases. In germline, CDR1 is SGHTA, CDR2 FQGNSA. This CDR3 region has 14 residues. The CDR3 coding sequence is TGTGCCAGCAGCCCTGGAATCAGCACAGATACGCAGTATTTT. Translation gives CASSPGISTDTQYF.

The gene calls are TRBV28 and TRBJ1-1; 7 nucleotides match TRBD1. Trimming took 7 bases from V and 2 from J; bases not matched to a gene: 10. CDR3 length equals 15 residues. Germline-derived CDR1 and CDR2 are MDHEN and SYDVKM. The CDR3 coding sequence is TGTGCCAGCACCAGATCAGGGGGACTCAACACTGAAGCTTTCTTT. It yields the protein CASTRSGGLNTEAFF. Using reference TRBV28 and TRBJ1-1 for the parts outside the CDR3, the full variable domain is DVKVTQSSRYLVKRTGEKVFLECVQDMDHENMFWYRQDPGLGLRLIYFSYDVKMKEKGDIPEGYSVSREKKERFSLILESASTNQTSMYLCASTRSGGLNTEAFFGQGTRLTVV.

The chain recombines TRBV19 with TRBJ2-2; weak D call: TRBD2 (5 bases). CDR3 length equals 13 residues. V was cut by 5 bases and J by 6 bases, with 10 bases left in between. In germline, CDR1 is LNHDA, CDR2 SQIVND (reference sequence). The CDR3 protein is CASSRTHAGELFF. The CDR3 DNA follows: TGTGCCAGTAGTCGGACTCACGCCGGGGAGCTGTTTTTT.

The V gene is TRBV10-3, the J gene TRBJ2-7, with D possibly TRBD1 on 5 matching bases. This CDR3 comprises 16 residues. Germline CDR1 ENHRY, CDR2 SYGVKD. Trimming took off 0 bases at V and 1 base at J, with 13 bases between the two ends. The CDR3 nucleotides read TGTGCCATCAGTGAGTCGTCGACAGACTTTTCCTACGAGCAGTACTTC. This encodes CAISESSTDFSYEQYF.

This clone was detected once. The chain couples TRBV29-1 to TRBJ2-5, with a weak D call TRBD1 (5 bases). The germline gives CDR1 SQVTM, CDR2 ANQGSEA. Trimming took 6 bases from V and 1 from J, leaving 12 bases between them. This CDR3 region has 13 residues. The CDR3 spells CSVAGYPQETQYF. Here the CDR3 DNA reads TGCAGCGTAGCAGGGTACCCCCAAGAGACCCAGTACTTC.

The CDR3 nucleotides are TGTGCCAGCAGCCAGAACTCGGCGAACACCATATATTTT. Protein sequence: CASSQNSANTIYF. The rearrangement uses TRBV11-3 and TRBJ1-3; no clear D gene. The CDR3 has 13 residues. The germline V gene encodes CDR1 SGHNT and CDR2 YENEEA. V lost 5 bases and J 7 bases, leaving 12 bases between the germline ends.

A remark on this clone: The identical CDR3 is also encoded by other nucleotide sequences in the sample. The chain couples TRBV27 to TRBJ1-2; maybe TRBD1 (6 bases). The CDR3 consists of 12 residues. From germline, CDR1 is MNHEY and CDR2 SMNVEV (reference sequence). The V end lost 2 bases, the J end lost 6 bases, and 7 bases lay between the germline ends. CDR3 loop: CASSLRGDGYTF. In DNA, the CDR3 is TGTGCCAGCAGTTTAAGGGGGGATGGCTACACCTTC.

The chain links TRBV27 to TRBJ1-2, with a possible D match to TRBD1 (5 bases). There are 17 residues in the CDR3. Trimming shortened V by 7 bases and J by 0 bases, and 21 bases separated the two germline ends. Germline CDR1 reads MNHEY; CDR2 reads SMNVEV (reference sequence). DNA for the CDR3: TGTGCCAGCATGTCTTTTGCGGGGCTTAGAGCTAACTATGGCTACACCTTC. Its translation: CASMSFAGLRANYGYTF.

The table lists this clone with a count of one. The V gene is TRBV28, the J gene TRBJ2-5; D perhaps matches TRBD2 (7 bases). The CDR3 is 14 amino acids. Germline V gene lookup returns CDR1 MDHEN and CDR2 SYDVKM. V was pared by 6 bases and J by 5 bases, with 16 bases between. The CDR3 DNA reads TGTGCCAGCAGCCCTTGGCGGGGGCGGGAGACCCAGTACTTC. Translating gives CASSPWRGRETQYF.

This sequence joins TRBV4-2 and TRBJ2-7, with D hard to call. The CDR3 runs to 14 residues. CDR1 is LGHNA and CDR2 is YNFKEQ in the germline V gene. The V gene lost 0 bases and the J gene lost 7 bases, with 13 bases spanning the gap. CDR3 sequence: CASSQELAGREQYF. In nucleotides, the CDR3 is TGTGCCAGCAGCCAAGAGTTGGCAGGAAGGGAGCAGTACTTC.

J is TRBJ2-7 and V is TRBV19; TRBD1 aligns across 10 bases. The CDR3 runs to 16 residues. Germline CDR1 reads LNHDA; CDR2 reads SQIVND (reference sequence). With V trimmed by 4 bases and J by 1 base, 7 bases remained unmatched. CDR3 loop: CASSRVRQGASYEQYF. CDR3 nucleotide sequence: TGTGCCAGTAGTAGAGTGAGACAGGGGGCTTCCTACGAGCAGTACTTC.

A single count supports this clone. This chain uses TRBV30 with TRBJ2-5; TRBD2 might be the D (6 bases). This CDR3 has 11 amino acids. Trimming removed 4 bases from V and 7 bases from J, with 10 bases in between. From germline, CDR1 is GTSNPN and CDR2 SVGIG (reference sequence). The DNA for the CDR3 is TGTGCCTGGATGACCGGGGGGACCCAGTACTTC. This codes for CAWMTGGTQYF.

This clone was counted between two and nine times. This rearrangement joins TRBV14 to TRBJ1-2, with a tentative D call TRBD1 (6 bases). V dropped 0 bases and J dropped 2 bases, with 10 bases sitting between them. Germline V CDR1 and CDR2: SGHDN, FVKESK. The CDR3 covers 15 residues. In DNA, the CDR3 is TGTGCCAGCAGCCAAGAGCAAAGGGGGAACTATGGCTACACCTTC. Translating gives CASSQEQRGNYGYTF.

J is TRBJ2-7 and V is TRBV11-3; D is ambiguous. Germline V gene sequence: CDR1 SGHNT, CDR2 YENEEA. There are 15 residues in the CDR3. V gave up 1 base and J gave up 5 bases, with 15 bases separating them. CDR3 residues: CASSLGLGPLDEQYF. CDR3 DNA sequence: TGTGCCAGCAGCTTAGGGCTAGGCCCTTTAGACGAGCAGTACTTC.

The J gene is TRBJ2-7, the V gene TRBV28; possibly TRBD1 or TRBD2 for D (5 bases each). V lost 2 bases and J 0 bases, leaving 11 bases between the germline ends. This CDR3 has 15 amino acids. Looked up from germline, CDR1 is MDHEN and CDR2 is SYDVKM. The CDR3 DNA sequence: TGTGCCAGCAGTTTACAATGGGGGAGCTCCTACGAGCAGTACTTC. The encoded protein is CASSLQWGSSYEQYF.